This T cell receptor (beta chain) is drawn from a study of blood T cell repertoires in COVID-19. TCRdb's copy holds only in-frame clones and misses some; the assay was immunoSEQ multiplex PCR. The sample lists under 150,000 clones, 65% to 85% occurring once. CDR1 KGHSH and CDR2 LQKENI come from the germline V gene. The CDR3 length is 13 residues. V dropped 1 base and J dropped 4 bases, with 8 bases sitting between them. The clonotype was recovered from a man aged 60-69 years with active or convalescent COVID-19. Source material: peripheral blood. The chain employs TRBV18 and TRBJ2-7; the D gene is possibly TRBD2 (5 bases). In nucleotides, the CDR3 is TGTGCCAGCTCACCACGTAGCGAGTACGAGCAGTACTTC. Its protein product is CASSPRSEYEQYF.